The 26 T cell receptor beta chains presented below share a single source sample, sequenced in a study of T-cell reconstitution after alpha-beta-depleted transplantation in children. Unique molecular identifiers tagged the TCRbeta library. MiXCR was run by TCRdb on the PCR reads, yielding one entry per CDR3 protein. The sample contains approximately 390,000 distinct CDR3 sequences, approximately 10% of which appear only once. This sample comprised PBMCs from the stem cell graft donor, obtained from the stem cell graft. These receptors were taken from a human donor who donated a stem cell graft to a child with acute myeloid leukemia.

This clonotype was counted at least ten times. In DNA, the CDR3 is TGTGCCAGCAGTTACTCGATGGGGGCTAGTGGAGAGACCCAGTACTTC. This codes for CASSYSMGASGETQYF. This chain connects TRBV6-5 to TRBJ2-5, with D maybe TRBD1 (6 bases). V lost 0 bases to trimming and J lost 4 bases, with 15 bases between them. The germline V gene has CDR1 MNHEY and CDR2 SVGAGI. This CDR3 has 16 amino acids.

This clonotype was seen a handful of times. J is TRBJ2-3 and V is TRBV7-2, with 11 bases matching TRBD2. Germline trimming cut 5 bases from V and 1 base from J; bases unmatched to any gene: 8. The germline gives CDR1 SGHTA, CDR2 FQGNSA. This CDR3 has 17 amino acids. Here the CDR3 DNA reads TGTGCCAGCAGCAAAAACCCGGGACTAGCGGGCACAGATACGCAGTATTTT. Its translation is CASSKNPGLAGTDTQYF.

Only a few counts were recorded for this clonotype. The chain recombines TRBV12-3 or TRBV12-4 with TRBJ2-7; possibly TRBD1 for D (6 bases). Trimming removed 6 bases from V and 0 bases from J, with 21 bases in between. CDR3 length: 17 residues. In DNA form, the CDR3 reads TGTGCCAGCAGGGGATTGATACAGGGCCGGGGCTCCTACGAGCAGTACGTC. Protein sequence: CASRGLIQGRGSYEQYV.

The J gene is TRBJ1-5, the V gene TRBV6-2 or TRBV6-3; D is uncertain. The CDR3 is 12 residues long. The V and J ends lost 0 bases and 11 bases respectively, with 8 bases between them. Germline-derived CDR1 and CDR2 are MNHEY and SVGEGT. The CDR3 loop reads CASSYSRGTQHF. The CDR3 DNA follows: TGTGCCAGCAGTTACTCGAGAGGTACCCAGCATTTT.

This clonotype was counted at least ten times. This chain links TRBV20-1 with TRBJ2-5; 7 bases match TRBD1. CDR1 DFQATT and CDR2 SNEGSKA come from the germline V gene (reference sequence). The CDR3 has 14 amino acids. V lost 6 bases and J lost 1; bases outside the gene matches: 8. The CDR3 bases are TGCAGTGCGAAAACCGGGACAGTCCAAGAGACCCAGTACTTC. Residues: CSAKTGTVQETQYF.

The rearrangement uses TRBV20-1 and TRBJ1-2; 7 nucleotides line up with TRBD1. CDR1 is DFQATT and CDR2 is SNEGSKA in the germline V gene (reference sequence). J lost 4 bases, V lost 4 bases, and 15 bases had no gene match. This CDR3 has 16 amino acids. This chain's CDR3 is CSATNRGFPPVYGYTF. DNA of the CDR3: TGCAGTGCTACCAACAGGGGTTTTCCGCCCGTCTATGGCTACACCTTC.

The table lists this clonotype with a few counts. The rearrangement uses TRBV12-3 or TRBV12-4 and TRBJ1-1; TRBD1 might be the D (5 bases). CDR3 length: 14 residues. The germline V and J ends were trimmed by 7 bases and 6 bases, with 18 bases remaining between them. CDR3 sequence reads: CASTQGLSNAEAFF. Written as DNA, the CDR3 is TGTGCCAGCACCCAGGGACTTTCCAACGCTGAAGCTTTCTTT.

This clonotype was counted many times. The CDR3 spells CAISESMGLYNEQFF. DNA for the CDR3: TGTGCCATCAGTGAGTCGATGGGGCTCTACAATGAGCAGTTCTTC. The rearrangement uses TRBV10-3 and TRBJ2-1; tentatively, D is TRBD1 (5 bases). Trimming pared 0 bases from V and 3 bases from J, leaving 9 bases between. Germline V gene lookup returns CDR1 ENHRY and CDR2 SYGVKD. CDR3 length equals 15 residues.

In its sample, this clonotype was seen a few times. J is TRBJ2-2 and V is TRBV20-1; D possibly matches TRBD1 or TRBD2 (5 bases each). CDR1 and CDR2 (germline): DFQATT, SNEGSKA (reference sequence). V was trimmed by 6 bases and J by 0 bases, leaving 14 bases between them. This CDR3 has 15 residues. CDR3 in DNA: TGCAGTGCAAACCTCGGGACGCCGAACACCGGGGAGCTGTTTTTT. Encoded protein: CSANLGTPNTGELFF.

Concerning this clonotype itself: Germline is not matched at one junction end, which may reflect a read error. The chain links TRBV10-3 to TRBJ2-7; 14 positions agree with TRBD2. The CDR3 runs 20 residues. Germline lookup yields CDR1 ENHRY and CDR2 SYGVKD. CDR3 sequence: CAISPSGGTSGSRGAYDQYF. CDR3 bases: TGTGCCATCAGCCCCTCAGGGGGGACTAGCGGGAGTAGGGGAGCCTACGACCAGTACTTC.

This chain uses TRBV12-3 or TRBV12-4 with TRBJ2-5, with D tentatively TRBD2 (5 bases). Trimming left V 5 bases short and J 4 bases short, with 14 bases between. The CDR3 sequence is 14 residues long. CDR3 in DNA: TGTGCCAGCAGTGGAGGCTATATTGGAGAGACCCAGTACTTC. Translation gives CASSGGYIGETQYF.

The genes are TRBV30 and TRBJ2-1; 8 bases align to TRBD1. The junction had 5 bases not matched to a gene; V was cut back by 0 bases and J by 4 bases. CDR1 and CDR2 from the germline V gene are GTSNPN and SVGIG (reference sequence). The CDR3 extends over 15 amino acids. As DNA, the CDR3 is TGTGCCTGGAGTGTTCCAGGGGGCAAGTACAATGAGCAGTTCTTC. It yields the protein CAWSVPGGKYNEQFF.

This clonotype came up many times. The genes are TRBV7-8 and TRBJ1-2; TRBD1 matches at 7 bases. The germline CDR1 and CDR2 sequences are SGHVS and FQNEAQ. J gave up 8 bases and V 1 base, and 4 bases lay outside the gene matches. The CDR3 spans 13 residues. DNA of the CDR3: TGTGCCAGCAGCTTAGACAGGGGAGGCGGCTACACCTTC. Its translation is CASSLDRGGGYTF.

In its sample, this clonotype was seen a few times. The V gene is TRBV5-1, the J gene TRBJ2-3; 7 positions match TRBD1. The germline V gene encodes CDR1 SGHRS and CDR2 YFSETQ. V shed 4 bases, J shed 6 bases, and the junction held 11 bases outside the gene matches. This CDR3 contains 15 residues. This CDR3 is CASSPEYRGADTQYF. The CDR3, as DNA: TGCGCCAGCAGCCCGGAATACAGGGGAGCGGATACGCAGTATTTT.

This clonotype was counted a few times. The chain has TRBV5-5 and TRBJ2-5; 8 bases are a match to TRBD2. The V segment lost 2 bases and the J segment 4 bases; nucleotides outside the gene matches: 10. From germline, CDR1 is SGHKS and CDR2 YYEKEE (reference sequence). This CDR3 is 16 amino acids long. The CDR3, as DNA: TGTGCCAGCAGCTTCATCGGCGGGGGGCCCTTAGAGACCCAGTACTTC. This gives the protein CASSFIGGGPLETQYF.

The rearrangement links TRBV5-1 to TRBJ2-5, with D perhaps given as TRBD1 or TRBD2 (5 bases each). The ends were cut back, 5 bases at V and 5 bases at J, with 16 bases in the middle. The CDR3 has 14 amino acids. Germline loops: CDR1 SGHRS, CDR2 YFSETQ. The CDR3 DNA follows: TGCGCCAGCAGATGGGACCTCCCCGGGGAGACCCAGTACTTC. Translation: CASRWDLPGETQYF.

This clonotype was seen only a few times. This chain links TRBV12-3 or TRBV12-4 with TRBJ2-7, with TRBD2 matching over 7 bases. V shed 2 bases, J shed 5 bases, and the junction held 3 bases outside the gene matches. The CDR3 has 13 residues. The CDR3 DNA follows: TGTGCCAGCAGTTTACGGGAGGCCGACGAGCAGTACTTC. Residues: CASSLREADEQYF.

This clonotype turned up a few times. This chain links TRBV6-6 with TRBJ2-1; 9 bases align to TRBD2. V gave up 6 bases and J gave up 5 bases; unmatched junction bases: 5. This CDR3 is 14 amino acids long. CDR1 and CDR2 from the germline V gene are MNHNY and SVGAGI (reference sequence). The CDR3 DNA sequence: TGTGCCAGCAGGATGACTAGCGGCCACAATGAGCAGTTCTTC. Translated, it gives CASRMTSGHNEQFF.

Many counts were recorded for this clonotype. The V gene is TRBV20-1, the J gene TRBJ1-5, with no clear D. Germline V CDR1 and CDR2: DFQATT, SNEGSKA (reference sequence). CDR3 length: 12 amino acids. The V end was cut by 6 bases, the J end by 0 bases, with 6 bases between. DNA of the CDR3: TGCAGTGCCGCTTATAGCAATCAGCCCCAGCATTTT. Translation gives CSAAYSNQPQHF.

The chain couples TRBV19 to TRBJ2-1, with TRBD2 as a possible D gene (6 bases). V gave up 3 bases and J gave up 2 bases, with 11 bases separating them. Per germline, CDR1 LNHDA and CDR2 SQIVND (reference sequence). There are 15 residues in the CDR3. The CDR3 loop is CASSIVTRAYNEQFF. The CDR3 DNA reads TGTGCCAGTAGTATCGTGACTAGGGCCTACAATGAGCAGTTCTTC. The whole variable domain, filled in from reference TRBV19 and TRBJ2-1, reads DGGITQSPKYLFRKEGQNVTLSCEQNLNHDAMYWYRQDPGQGLRLIYYSQIVNDFQKGDIAEGYSVSREKKESFPLTVTSAQKNPTAFYLCASSIVTRAYNEQFFGPGTRLTVL.

This clonotype has a handful of counts. The chain joins TRBV4-1 to TRBJ2-1; 14 nucleotides match TRBD2. Germline V gene data show CDR1 as MGHRA and CDR2 as YSYEKL. CDR3 length: 21 residues. V was pared by 3 bases and J by 7 bases, with 20 bases of the junction left unmatched. The DNA of the CDR3 is TGCGCCAGCAGCCAGGATATCGGGACTAGCGGGAGAAATGATCGCTTGAATGAGCAGTTCTTC. This codes for CASSQDIGTSGRNDRLNEQFF.

This clonotype was counted a few times. V is TRBV4-1 and J is TRBJ2-1; 7 bases align to TRBD1. The CDR3 consists of 15 residues. Germline CDR1 and CDR2: MGHRA and YSYEKL. With V trimmed by 2 bases and J by 4 bases, 5 bases remained unmatched. The CDR3 protein is CASSQTRGLYNEQFF. DNA of the CDR3: TGCGCCAGCAGCCAAACCAGGGGGTTATACAATGAGCAGTTCTTC.

J is TRBJ2-3 and V is TRBV7-2, with TRBD2 matching 10 bases. V lost 0 bases, J lost 7 bases, and 7 bases stayed unmatched. Per germline, CDR1 SGHTA and CDR2 FQGNSA. The CDR3 is 16 residues long. This chain's CDR3 is CASSLAGTSEGYTQYF. The CDR3 DNA is TGTGCCAGCAGCTTAGCCGGGACTAGCGAGGGGTATACGCAGTATTTT.

The rearrangement uses TRBV7-3 and TRBJ2-1, with D hard to call. This CDR3 has 14 amino acids. Germline V gene lookup returns CDR1 SGHTA and CDR2 FQGTGA. V was trimmed by 2 bases and J by 6 bases, leaving 11 bases between them. The DNA for the CDR3 is TGTGCCAGCAGCTTAGGTCAGGAATTCAATGAGCAGTTCTTC. Translated: CASSLGQEFNEQFF.

For this clonotype: A much larger clone differs by one base, so this may be a read error. The rearrangement links TRBV20-1 to TRBJ2-1; maybe TRBD2 (7 bases). Germline V gives CDR1 DFQATT, CDR2 SNEGSKA (reference sequence). There are 15 residues in the CDR3. The CDR3 loop reads CCAGEGGGLYNEQFF. CDR3 nucleotide sequence: TGCTGTGCTGGCGAGGGGGGGGGCCTCTACAATGAGCAGTTCTTC.

This clonotype was detected many times. This chain joins TRBV20-1 and TRBJ2-3; the D gene is possibly TRBD2 (7 bases). Trimming left V 5 bases short and J 3 bases short, with 18 bases between. The V gene's germline CDR1 is DFQATT and CDR2 SNEGSKA (reference sequence). CDR3 length: 15 amino acids. CDR3 nucleotide sequence: TGCAGTGCTCCCCTTGAGGGGGGGCGGACAGATACGCAGTATTTT. Encoded protein: CSAPLEGGRTDTQYF.